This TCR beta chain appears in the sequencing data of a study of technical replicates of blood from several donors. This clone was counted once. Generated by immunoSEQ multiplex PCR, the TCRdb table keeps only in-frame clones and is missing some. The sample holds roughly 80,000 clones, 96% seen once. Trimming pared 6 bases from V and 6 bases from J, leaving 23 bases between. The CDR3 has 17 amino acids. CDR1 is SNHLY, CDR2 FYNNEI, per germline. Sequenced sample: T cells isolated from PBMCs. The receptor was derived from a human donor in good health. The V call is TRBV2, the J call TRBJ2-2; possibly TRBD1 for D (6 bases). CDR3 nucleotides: TGTGCCAGCAGCTCGACAGGTTGGGGGTCAAGGTCCGGGGAGCTGTTTTTT. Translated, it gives CASSSTGWGSRSGELFF.